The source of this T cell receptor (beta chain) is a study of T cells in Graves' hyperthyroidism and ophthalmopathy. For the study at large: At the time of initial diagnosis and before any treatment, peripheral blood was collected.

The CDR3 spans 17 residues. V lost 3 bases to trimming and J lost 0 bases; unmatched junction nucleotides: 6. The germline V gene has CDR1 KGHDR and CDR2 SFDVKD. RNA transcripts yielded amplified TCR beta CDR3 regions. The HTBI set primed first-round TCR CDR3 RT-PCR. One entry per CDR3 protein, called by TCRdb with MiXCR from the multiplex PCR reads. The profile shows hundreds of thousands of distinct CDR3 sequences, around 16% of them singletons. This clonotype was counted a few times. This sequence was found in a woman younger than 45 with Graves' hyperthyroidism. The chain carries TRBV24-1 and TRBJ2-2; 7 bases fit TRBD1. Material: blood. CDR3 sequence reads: CATSDPGQVANTGELFF. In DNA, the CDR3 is TGTGCCACCAGTGATCCCGGACAGGTCGCGAACACCGGGGAGCTGTTTTTT.